This entry lists 5 T cell receptor beta chains sequenced from one sample in a study of metastatic and nonmetastatic thyroid tumors. All patients were untreated before thyroid surgery. TCRdb reassembled clones from the PCR reads with MiXCR. This sample has roughly 16,000 clones; about a sixth occur once, and the top ten carry roughly 17%. The material sequenced was blood. Receptors originate from a female donor with papillary thyroid cancer or a benign thyroid nodule (not recorded which). Some clones in this sample may be carry-over from other donors' samples.

At least ten counts were recorded for this clone. The rearrangement uses TRBV4-1 and TRBJ2-7, with D uncertain. Germline V gene sequence: CDR1 MGHRA, CDR2 YSYEKL. V was trimmed by 0 bases and J by 0 bases, leaving 9 bases between them. The CDR3 runs to 15 residues. CDR3 protein: CASSQETASSYEQYF. CDR3 DNA: TGCGCCAGCAGCCAAGAGACGGCCAGCTCCTACGAGCAGTACTTC.

This clone came up a few times. The chain combines TRBV6-1 with TRBJ2-1; D is possibly TRBD2 (6 bases). V was trimmed by 6 bases and J by 8 bases, leaving 23 bases between them. Germline V CDR1 and CDR2: MNHNS, SASEGT. The length of the CDR3 is 16 residues. This CDR3 is CASRGTAAGHRDEQFF. The CDR3 DNA is TGTGCCAGCAGGGGGACTGCAGCAGGGCATAGGGATGAGCAGTTCTTC.

This clone is labeled medium-sized (0.01 to 0.1%). The chain couples TRBV6-1 to TRBJ2-7, with D unclear. CDR3 size: 13 residues. Trimming removed 1 base at V and 6 bases at J, with 10 bases between. Germline V gene lookup returns CDR1 MNHNS and CDR2 SASEGT. CDR3 region: CASSEDWVSEQYF. DNA of the CDR3: TGTGCCAGCAGTGAAGACTGGGTCTCCGAGCAGTACTTC.

This clone was seen a few times. The chain links TRBV3-1 to TRBJ2-4; D uncertain. Germline lookup yields CDR1 LGHDT and CDR2 YNNKEL (reference sequence). The ends were cut back, 0 bases at V and 2 bases at J, with 20 bases in the middle. The CDR3 is 19 amino acids. The CDR3 nucleotides are TGTGCCAGCAGCCAAGAACCAAGACTGCCAAGGGTTCCCAAAAACATTCAGTACTTC. Translated, it gives CASSQEPRLPRVPKNIQYF.

The chain joins TRBV4-1 to TRBJ2-7; 8 bases match TRBD2. J gave up 3 bases and V 1 base, and 5 bases lay outside the gene matches. From germline, CDR1 is MGHRA and CDR2 YSYEKL. The length of the CDR3 is 15 residues. CDR3 nucleotides: TGCGCCAGCAGCCAAGTAGTTAGCGGGGTCTACGAGCAGTACTTC. Residues: CASSQVVSGVYEQYF.